The clone carrying this T cell receptor beta chain was seen a handful of times. The sample comes from a study of blood T cell repertoires in COVID-19. In the study overall: COVID-19 samples, acute and convalescent, were from the United States, Italy and Spain. From T cells, B-cell-depleted T cells, or PBMCs came the material, which was cDNA or gDNA.

V gave up 6 bases and J gave up 5 bases; unmatched junction bases: 12. CDR3 length equals 15 residues. Germline CDR1 is MNHNY and CDR2 is SVGAGI (reference sequence). TCRdb keeps only in-frame clones here, not all; method: immunoSEQ multiplex PCR. The sample shows about 46,000 clones, 75% to 90% of them seen only once. Sequenced material: peripheral blood. The source of this sequence is a human donor in a cohort sampled during active COVID-19. This chain links TRBV6-6 with TRBJ2-7; 8 bases align to TRBD1. CDR3 coding DNA: TGTGCCAGCAGCCGTGGGACAGGAGGAAGCAACGAGCAGTACTTC. Residues: CASSRGTGGSNEQYF.